Below, 29 T cell receptor beta chains from the same sample are listed, as sequenced in a study of T cells in Graves' hyperthyroidism and ophthalmopathy. Amplification of TCR beta CDR3 regions was performed using RNA transcripts as template. Researchers ran a first-round RT-PCR on the TCR CDR3 using the HTBI primer set. TCRdb independently ran MiXCR on the multiplex PCR reads; one entry per CDR3 protein. The sample carries under 700,000 distinct CDR3 sequences, over 15% recorded once. Sequenced input: blood. Receptor source: a woman under 30 with Graves' hyperthyroidism.

A few counts support this clonotype. The gene calls are TRBV25-1 and TRBJ2-7; tentatively, D is TRBD1 (5 bases). V was shortened by 4 bases and J by 5 bases, with 18 bases between the two germline ends. The CDR3 totals 15 residues. The germline gives CDR1 MGHDK, CDR2 SYGVNS. CDR3 in DNA: TGTGCCAGCAGTGGAAGCAGGGTTCTACCCCACGAGCAGTACTTC. Amino acid sequence: CASSGSRVLPHEQYF.

This clonotype showed up just a few times. The rearrangement uses TRBV10-3 and TRBJ1-2; D remains unclear. This CDR3 has 13 residues. CDR1 and CDR2 from the germline V gene are ENHRY and SYGVKD. V was clipped by 3 bases and J by 2 bases, with 7 bases between them. For the CDR3, the DNA is TGTGCCATCAGTGAAAGTCAGAACTATGGCTACACCTTC. Its translation is CAISESQNYGYTF.

V gene TRBV29-1 combines with J gene TRBJ2-3, with a possible D match to TRBD2 (5 bases). The CDR3 has 12 amino acids. The germline V gene encodes CDR1 SQVTM and CDR2 ANQGSEA. CDR3 sequence: CGFGGFTDTQYF. CDR3 bases: TGCGGTTTTGGCGGGTTCACAGATACGCAGTATTTT.

There are many counts of this clonotype. This rearrangement joins TRBV5-1 to TRBJ2-2, with 16 bases fitting TRBD2. This CDR3 spans 18 amino acids. With V trimmed by 4 bases and J by 0 bases, 3 bases remained unmatched. CDR1 and CDR2 (germline): SGHRS, YFSETQ. The chain's CDR3 is CASSEGTSGRANTGELFF. CDR3 in DNA: TGCGCCAGCAGCGAGGGGACTAGCGGGAGGGCGAACACCGGGGAGCTGTTTTTT.

This clonotype was seen only a few times. The rearrangement uses TRBV2 and TRBJ2-7; 10 bases align to TRBD2. Losses at the gene ends were 3 bases for V and 0 bases for J; bases not matched to a gene: 5. Germline values: CDR1 SNHLY, CDR2 FYNNEI. This CDR3 spans 16 amino acids. This CDR3 reads CASSEISGGISYEQYF. The CDR3 nucleotides are TGTGCCAGCAGTGAGATTAGCGGGGGGATCTCCTACGAGCAGTACTTC.

This clonotype has a count of ten or more. The chain carries TRBV6-4 and TRBJ1-1; no clear D gene. The CDR3 is 15 amino acids. CDR1 is MRHNA, CDR2 SNTAGT, per germline. V dropped 0 bases and J dropped 1 base, with 9 bases sitting between them. The CDR3 DNA follows: TGTGCCAGCAGTGACTCGAGTATACCGAACACTGAAGCTTTCTTT. Its protein is CASSDSSIPNTEAFF.

The chain uses TRBV19 and TRBJ2-5, with D possibly being TRBD1 or TRBD2 (6 bases each). Germline assignment: CDR1 LNHDA and CDR2 SQIVND (reference sequence). V was trimmed by 2 bases and J by 1 base, leaving 20 bases between them. This CDR3 contains 18 residues. The CDR3 nucleotides are TGTGCCAGTAGTATAATCCCCCGCCGGGGGCCCCCCCAAGAGACCCAGTACTTC. Its translation is CASSIIPRRGPPQETQYF.

This clonotype appeared many times. J is TRBJ2-3 and V is TRBV12-3 or TRBV12-4; 7 nucleotides line up with TRBD1. J was trimmed by 3 bases and V by 7 bases; bases with no gene match: 13. CDR3 length: 16 residues. The CDR3 region has the DNA TGTGCCAGCACCCGAGACAGGGCGGGCAGGACAGATACGCAGTATTTT. Translating gives CASTRDRAGRTDTQYF.

This clonotype has only a few counts. This chain connects TRBV9 to TRBJ2-3; no reliable D call. Germline lookup yields CDR1 SGDLS and CDR2 YYNGEE. The CDR3 length is 12 residues. V was shortened by 4 bases and J by 6 bases, with 9 bases between the two germline ends. CDR3 coding DNA: TGTGCCAGCAGCCCGACTTTGGATACGCAGTATTTT. Translated, it gives CASSPTLDTQYF.

This clonotype was picked up many times. CDR3 residues: CASRVHENTEAFF. Here the CDR3 DNA reads TGCGCCAGCAGGGTACACGAGAACACTGAAGCTTTCTTT. J is TRBJ1-1 and V is TRBV10-1, with D uncertain. The CDR3 sequence is 13 residues long. Germline V gene lookup returns CDR1 WNHNN and CDR2 SYGVQD (reference sequence). V gave up 6 bases and J gave up 1 base, with 9 bases separating them.

The table lists this clonotype with many counts. The chain is built from TRBV5-1 and TRBJ1-5, with a possible D match to TRBD1 (5 bases). There are 13 residues in the CDR3. Trimming shortened V by 0 bases and J by 7 bases, and 8 bases separated the two germline ends. Germline V CDR1 and CDR2: SGHRS, YFSETQ. The CDR3 loop is CASSLERGQPQHF. CDR3 DNA sequence: TGCGCCAGCAGCTTGGAGAGGGGACAGCCCCAGCATTTT.

The V call is TRBV15, the J call TRBJ2-6; D tentatively reads TRBD1 or TRBD2 (5 bases each). The CDR3 is 17 residues long. Per germline, CDR1 LNHNV and CDR2 YYDKDF (reference sequence). Deletions cut 5 bases from V and 0 bases from J, with 14 bases between. The CDR3 DNA is TGTGCCACCAGCCTAGCAGACAGCAGCTCTGGGGCCAACGTCCTGACTTTC. Amino acid sequence: CATSLADSSSGANVLTF. The full variable domain, completed using reference TRBV15 and TRBJ2-6, is DAMVIQNPRYQVTQFGKPVTLSCSQTLNHNVMYWYQQKSSQAPKLLFHYYDKDFNNEADTPDNFQSRRPNTSFCFLDIRSPGLGDTAMYLCATSLADSSSGANVLTFGAGSRLTVL.

This clonotype occurred a few times. The rearrangement links TRBV6-1 to TRBJ2-5, with 11 bases lining up with TRBD2. The CDR3 totals 15 residues. Germline loops: CDR1 MNHNS, CDR2 SASEGT. The ends lost 4 bases at V and 5 bases at J; junction bases unmatched: 6. CDR3 sequence reads: CASSGVAGGGETQYF. The DNA for the CDR3 is TGTGCCAGCAGTGGGGTAGCGGGGGGGGGGGAGACCCAGTACTTC.

V usage is TRBV19 and J usage is TRBJ1-2; 8 nucleotides align to TRBD1. With 1 base clipped from V and 5 bases from J, the junction kept 18 bases outside the gene matches. This CDR3 comprises 19 residues. The germline CDR1 and CDR2 sequences are LNHDA and SQIVND (reference sequence). The CDR3: CASSIGDRLLVPTTYGYTF. The CDR3 nucleotides read TGTGCCAGTAGTATAGGGGACAGGCTCCTTGTACCAACAACTTATGGCTACACCTTC.

This clonotype was recorded a few times. This chain joins TRBV7-9 and TRBJ1-1; D is unclear. Per germline, CDR1 SEHNR and CDR2 FQNEAQ (reference sequence). There are 15 residues in the CDR3. Trimming took 3 bases from V and 5 from J, leaving 16 bases between them. The CDR3 DNA sequence: TGTGCCAGCAGCTTGACGTTAGAGGGAAGAACTGAAGCTTTCTTT. Amino acids: CASSLTLEGRTEAFF.

This sequence joins TRBV5-1 and TRBJ2-1; 11 positions agree with TRBD2. The CDR3 spans 16 residues. Germline CDR1 reads SGHRS; CDR2 reads YFSETQ. V was pared by 5 bases and J by 0 bases, with 4 bases of the junction left unmatched. CDR3 sequence: CASRATSGSSYNEQFF. CDR3 nucleotides: TGCGCCAGCAGAGCCACTAGCGGGAGCTCCTACAATGAGCAGTTCTTC. Full variable domain (rest looked up from reference TRBV5-1 and TRBJ2-1): KAGVTQTPRYLIKTRGQQVTLSCSPISGHRSVSWYQQTPGQGLQFLFEYFSETQRNKGNFPGRFSGRQFSNSRSEMNVSTLELGDSALYLCASRATSGSSYNEQFFGPGTRLTVL.

CDR3 sequence: CASSSRGRNNEKLFF. The DNA of the CDR3 is TGTGCCAGCTCATCACGCGGACGGAATAATGAAAAACTGTTTTTT. The chain couples TRBV18 to TRBJ1-4; D ambiguous. CDR1 KGHSH and CDR2 LQKENI come from the germline V gene. This CDR3 contains 15 residues. The V end was cut by 5 bases, the J end by 4 bases, with 14 bases between.

This clonotype has a handful of counts. The chain recombines TRBV12-3 or TRBV12-4 with TRBJ1-4; 7 positions match TRBD1. This CDR3 region has 16 residues. V was pared by 2 bases and J by 4 bases, with 7 bases of the junction left unmatched. Here the CDR3 DNA reads TGTGCCAGCAGTTTAAGGGTCGGGACAGTTAATGAAAAACTGTTTTTT. Translated: CASSLRVGTVNEKLFF.

This clonotype appeared many times. The chain joins TRBV20-1 to TRBJ2-7, with D uncertain. Per germline, CDR1 DFQATT and CDR2 SNEGSKA (reference sequence). The CDR3 runs 13 residues. Trimming cost V 6 bases and J 4 bases, with 16 bases left between them. Here the CDR3 DNA reads TGCAGTGCCCCTCGGACGGAGACTTACGAGCAGTACTTC. This sequence encodes CSAPRTETYEQYF.

This clonotype showed up many times. V gene TRBV7-2 combines with J gene TRBJ2-1; the match to TRBD2 covers 7 bases. Germline loops: CDR1 SGHTA, CDR2 FQGNSA. The CDR3 has 15 amino acids. V was pared by 8 bases and J by 0 bases, with 7 bases of the junction left unmatched. DNA for the CDR3: TGTGCCAGCCGCTACGGGGGGAGCTCCTACAATGAGCAGTTCTTC. Amino acids: CASRYGGSSYNEQFF.

Here the CDR3 DNA reads TGCGCCAGCAGCGGCTCTCCCAGGGGGGAGACCCAGTACTTC. This gives the protein CASSGSPRGETQYF. The chain is built from TRBV5-1 and TRBJ2-5, with 7 nucleotides matching TRBD1. The junction had 8 bases not matched to a gene; V was cut back by 4 bases and J by 5 bases. The CDR3 totals 14 residues. Germline values: CDR1 SGHRS, CDR2 YFSETQ.

This clonotype was picked up many times. The V gene is TRBV6-5, the J gene TRBJ2-3, with 9 bases aligning to TRBD2. The germline gives CDR1 MNHEY, CDR2 SVGAGI. There are 16 residues in the CDR3. The junction had 6 bases not matched to a gene; V was cut back by 1 base and J by 4 bases. The CDR3 DNA sequence: TGTGCCAGCAGTTACTATGCGGGAGGGCCCGCAGATACGCAGTATTTT. It specifies CASSYYAGGPADTQYF.

The chain carries TRBV5-1 and TRBJ2-4; TRBD2 matches at 10 bases. The germline V gene has CDR1 SGHRS and CDR2 YFSETQ. With V trimmed by 0 bases and J by 6 bases, 6 bases remained unmatched. The CDR3 consists of 16 residues. CDR3 amino acids: CASSLELAGSTNIQYF. The CDR3 DNA reads as TGCGCCAGCAGCTTGGAACTAGCGGGGAGTACAAACATTCAGTACTTC. Using reference TRBV5-1 and TRBJ2-4 for the parts outside the CDR3, the full variable domain is KAGVTQTPRYLIKTRGQQVTLSCSPISGHRSVSWYQQTPGQGLQFLFEYFSETQRNKGNFPGRFSGRQFSNSRSEMNVSTLELGDSALYLCASSLELAGSTNIQYFGAGTRLSVL.

At least ten counts were recorded for this clonotype. The chain is built from TRBV12-3 or TRBV12-4 and TRBJ2-2; 7 bases map to TRBD1. V dropped 5 bases and J dropped 3; count of bases not matched to a gene: 9. This CDR3 comprises 16 residues. The CDR3: CASSLDRPSYTGELFF. The CDR3 nucleotides are TGTGCCAGCAGTCTGGACAGGCCTTCGTACACCGGGGAGCTGTTTTTT.

This chain's CDR3 is CSVEDRTRTSYNEQFF. DNA for the CDR3: TGCAGCGTTGAAGATCGGACTAGAACCTCCTACAATGAGCAGTTCTTC. V usage is TRBV29-1 and J usage is TRBJ2-1; 7 nucleotides line up with TRBD2. V shed 0 bases, J shed 0 bases, and the junction held 5 bases outside the gene matches. Germline values: CDR1 SQVTM, CDR2 ANQGSEA. This CDR3 is 16 amino acids long.

This clonotype was picked up many times. The chain has TRBV2 and TRBJ2-2, with D maybe TRBD1 (5 bases). V lost 7 bases and J 5 bases, leaving 26 bases between the germline ends. CDR1 is SNHLY, CDR2 FYNNEI, per germline. This CDR3 comprises 18 residues. The CDR3 protein is CASTVLLPGPGFTGELFF. In nucleotides, the CDR3 is TGTGCCAGCACGGTCCTCCTCCCAGGACCAGGGTTTACCGGGGAGCTGTTTTTT.

This chain uses TRBV28 with TRBJ1-2; possibly TRBD1 for D (5 bases). The CDR3 length is 13 residues. V was clipped by 2 bases and J by 8 bases, with 12 bases between them. Looked up from germline, CDR1 is MDHEN and CDR2 is SYDVKM. The CDR3 bases are TGTGCCAGCAGTTTAATGGGGGTGGGAGGCTACACCTTC. Its translation: CASSLMGVGGYTF.

This sequence joins TRBV11-2 and TRBJ2-7; tentatively, D is TRBD2 (5 bases). Germline V gene data show CDR1 as SGHAT and CDR2 as FQNNGV. The CDR3 is 14 residues long. Trimming removed 11 bases from V and 0 bases from J, with 17 bases in between. The chain's CDR3 is CACTYDRGSYEQYF. The CDR3 DNA reads TGTGCCTGCACCTATGACCGGGGCTCCTACGAGCAGTACTTC.

V is TRBV20-1 and J is TRBJ2-4; D is uncertain. Looked up from germline, CDR1 is DFQATT and CDR2 is SNEGSKA (reference sequence). V lost 3 bases and J lost 0, with 12 bases in between. The CDR3 runs to 15 residues. Here the CDR3 reads CSARQTGLAKNIQYF. The CDR3, as DNA: TGCAGTGCTAGGCAAACCGGATTAGCCAAAAACATTCAGTACTTC.